These 14 T cell receptor beta chains share one sample of origin, sequenced in a study of T cells after yellow fever vaccination. A single record per CDR3 protein comes from TCRdb applying MiXCR to the 5' RACE reads. Altogether around 25,000 distinct CDR3 sequences are present, approximately 3.5% being singletons, with the ten largest covering more than 0.75%. Sequencing used PBMCs, either bulk or a sorted T-cell subset (CD4+, CD8+, memory, or dextramer-sorted; not recorded which), obtained about 49 days after the first yellow fever vaccination. The receptors here all came from a man aged 18 to 30 who received the YFV17D yellow fever vaccine.

There are many counts of this clonotype. V usage is TRBV6-2 or TRBV6-3 and J usage is TRBJ2-7, with D unresolved. The ends were cut back, 0 bases at V and 2 bases at J, with 11 bases in the middle. The CDR3 spans 15 residues. Per germline, CDR1 MNHEY and CDR2 SVGEGT. In nucleotides, the CDR3 is TGTGCCAGCAGTTACTCGACCCAGTCCGCCTACGAGCAGTACGTC. Translated: CASSYSTQSAYEQYV.

At least ten counts were recorded for this clonotype. The chain recombines TRBV5-1 with TRBJ1-2, with D possibly matching TRBD1 (6 bases). CDR3 length: 14 residues. Germline V gives CDR1 SGHRS, CDR2 YFSETQ. V lost 0 bases, J lost 4 bases, and 10 bases lay in between. CDR3 amino acids: CASSLEWGAYGYTF. Written as DNA, the CDR3 is TGCGCCAGCAGCTTGGAATGGGGGGCCTATGGCTACACCTTC.

The sample holds many counts of this clonotype. The chain uses TRBV29-1 and TRBJ1-2, with D possibly matching TRBD1 (5 bases). This CDR3 has 15 amino acids. Germline CDR1 is SQVTM and CDR2 is ANQGSEA. Deletions cut 1 base from V and 4 bases from J, with 16 bases between. In DNA form, the CDR3 reads TGCAGCGTTGAAGTCGGCCCGGGGCAAAGCTATGGCTACACCTTC. Translation: CSVEVGPGQSYGYTF.

This clonotype occurred many times. This chain joins TRBV5-1 and TRBJ1-4, with 10 positions matching TRBD1. Germline trimming cut 4 bases from V and 8 bases from J; bases unmatched to any gene: 14. Germline V gene lookup returns CDR1 SGHRS and CDR2 YFSETQ. This CDR3 has 17 residues. In nucleotides, the CDR3 is TGCGCCAGCAGCATTGCGATAACCGGGACAGGGGAGGAAAAACTGTTTTTT. Protein product: CASSIAITGTGEEKLFF.

This clonotype was observed a handful of times. This chain uses TRBV7-2 with TRBJ2-1, with D tentatively TRBD1 (5 bases). Trimming took off 4 bases at V and 11 bases at J, with 12 bases between the two ends. CDR1 and CDR2 from the germline V gene are SGHTA and FQGNSA. CDR3 size: 12 residues. This CDR3 reads CASSSTVAKQFF. The CDR3 coding sequence is TGTGCCAGCAGCTCGACAGTGGCAAAGCAGTTCTTC.

This clonotype was recorded at least ten times. The chain uses TRBV18 and TRBJ2-7, with 9 bases matching TRBD1. This CDR3 contains 14 residues. The J segment lost 5 bases and the V segment lost 4 bases, leaving 6 bases of the junction unmatched. CDR1 and CDR2 (germline): KGHSH, LQKENI. CDR3 DNA: TGTGCCAGCTCACGGGACAGGGCAGGAGACGAGCAGTACTTC. Amino acids: CASSRDRAGDEQYF.

This clonotype occurred many times. The gene calls are TRBV6-5 and TRBJ2-7; no firm D call. The CDR3 totals 15 residues. Germline V gene data show CDR1 as MNHEY and CDR2 as SVGAGI. Trimming pared 5 bases from V and 7 bases from J, leaving 21 bases between. In nucleotides, the CDR3 is TGTGCCAGCAGTCGATACGGACCTGACGCCGAAGAGCAGTACTTC. It specifies CASSRYGPDAEEQYF.

This clonotype showed up many times. The genes are TRBV12-3 or TRBV12-4 and TRBJ1-5; D not certain. Between the trimmed V and J ends, which lost 9 bases and 5 bases, there was a span of 14 bases. The CDR3 consists of 13 residues. The CDR3 sequence is CASTDTPYQPQHF. Written as DNA, the CDR3 is TGTGCCAGTACCGATACCCCATATCAGCCCCAGCATTTT.

This clonotype was counted many times. The V and J genes are TRBV5-1 and TRBJ2-7; no reliable D call. Germline-derived CDR1 and CDR2 are SGHRS and YFSETQ. Deletions cut 2 bases from V and 0 bases from J, with 12 bases between. The CDR3 has 15 amino acids. The CDR3 region is CASSFDGTSSYEQYF. The CDR3 nucleotides read TGCGCCAGCAGCTTTGACGGTACAAGCTCCTACGAGCAGTACTTC. Using reference TRBV5-1 and TRBJ2-7 for the parts outside the CDR3, the full variable domain is KAGVTQTPRYLIKTRGQQVTLSCSPISGHRSVSWYQQTPGQGLQFLFEYFSETQRNKGNFPGRFSGRQFSNSRSEMNVSTLELGDSALYLCASSFDGTSSYEQYFGPGTRLTVT.

This clonotype was observed a few times. The chain recombines TRBV4-2 with TRBJ2-7; D is ambiguous. Trimming removed 4 bases at V and 6 bases at J, with 13 bases between. This CDR3 is 13 amino acids long. Per the germline V gene, CDR1 is LGHNA and CDR2 is YNFKEQ. The CDR3 nucleotides are TGTGCCAGCAGCCCCGGGCTAGGCTGCGAGCAGTACTTC. The encoded protein is CASSPGLGCEQYF.

This clonotype was counted at least ten times. The chain is built from TRBV11-3 and TRBJ1-1; D call uncertain. Germline V gives CDR1 SGHNT, CDR2 YENEEA. The CDR3 is 13 amino acids. V lost 3 bases, J lost 4 bases, and 9 bases lay in between. The CDR3 bases are TGTGCCAGCAGCTTGGACGGTGGCACTGAAGCTTTCTTT. Translated: CASSLDGGTEAFF.

Details on this clonotype: At one of its ends the junction is not consistent with the germline gene, which may arise from a read error. The V gene is TRBV5-4, the J gene TRBJ2-4; a weak D match, TRBD1 (6 bases). The germline V gene encodes CDR1 SGHNT and CDR2 YYREEE (reference sequence). The CDR3 spans 16 residues. The CDR3 DNA sequence: TGTGCCATCAGCTCTGGGCTGGGGGCAGGAAAAAACATTCAGTACTTC. Encoded protein: CAISSGLGAGKNIQYF.

This clonotype has ten or more counts. The J gene is TRBJ2-2, the V gene TRBV6-5, with D possibly matching TRBD2 (5 bases). This CDR3 has 15 residues. Germline V gene lookup returns CDR1 MNHEY and CDR2 SVGAGI. Trimming shortened V by 5 bases and J by 0 bases, and 10 bases separated the two germline ends. CDR3 loop: CASSRRIANTGELFF. The DNA for the CDR3 is TGTGCCAGCAGTAGGAGGATCGCGAACACCGGGGAGCTGTTTTTT.

This clonotype appeared many times. The chain is built from TRBV5-1 and TRBJ1-5, with a weak D call TRBD1 (6 bases). Germline CDR1 SGHRS, CDR2 YFSETQ. The CDR3 is made up of 14 amino acids. With 0 bases removed from V and 5 bases from J, the gap between germline ends came to 9 bases. The chain's CDR3 is CASSLASGDQPQHF. The CDR3 nucleotides read TGCGCCAGCAGCTTGGCGTCAGGGGATCAGCCCCAGCATTTT.